Detailed here is one T cell receptor (beta chain). Its antigen is undetermined. PCR was performed using 60 Vbeta and 13 Jbeta primers. Repertoires were generated with immunoSEQ multiplex PCR, while TCRdb's copy carries only in-frame clones and drops some. Among about 130,000 clones listed, about 73% were seen once. CDR1 and CDR2 (germline): SEHNR, FQNEAQ (reference sequence). Trimming stripped 1 base from V and 3 bases from J, with 12 bases between. There are 15 residues in the CDR3. This sample was included in a study of cytomegalovirus exposure and HLA in healthy donors. General study points: As a later analysis revealed, most CMV-associated TCR beta chains appeared HLA-restricted.

The gene calls are TRBV7-9 and TRBJ1-2; D may be TRBD1 (5 bases). The sequence was collected from a woman in her thirties or forties in good health and CMV-seropositive. Sequencing was performed on PBMCs. The DNA of the CDR3 is TGTGCCAGCAGCTTAGTCACAGGATCGCACTATGGCTACACCTTC. This gives the protein CASSLVTGSHYGYTF.